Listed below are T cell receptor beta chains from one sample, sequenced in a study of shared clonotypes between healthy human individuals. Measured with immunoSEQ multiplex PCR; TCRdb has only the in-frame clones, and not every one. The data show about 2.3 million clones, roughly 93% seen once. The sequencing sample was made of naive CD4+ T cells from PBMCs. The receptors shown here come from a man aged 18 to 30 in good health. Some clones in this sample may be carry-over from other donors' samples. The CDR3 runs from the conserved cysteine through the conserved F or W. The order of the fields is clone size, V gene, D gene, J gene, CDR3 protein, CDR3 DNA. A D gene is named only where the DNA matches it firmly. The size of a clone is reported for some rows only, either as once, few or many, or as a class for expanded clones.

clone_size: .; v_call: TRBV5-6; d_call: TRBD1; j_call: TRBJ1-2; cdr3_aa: CASSPSGTGDRGYTF; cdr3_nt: TGTGCCAGCAGCCCAAGTGGGACAGGGGACCGTGGCTACACCTTC
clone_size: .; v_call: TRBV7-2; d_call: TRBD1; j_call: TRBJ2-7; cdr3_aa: CASSYGGTGNYEQYF; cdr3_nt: TGTGCCAGCAGTTATGGCGGGACAGGGAACTACGAGCAGTACTTC
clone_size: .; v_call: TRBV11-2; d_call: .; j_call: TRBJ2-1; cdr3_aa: CASSLRDFSYNEQFF; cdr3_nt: TGTGCCAGCAGCCTCCGGGACTTCTCCTACAATGAGCAGTTCTTC
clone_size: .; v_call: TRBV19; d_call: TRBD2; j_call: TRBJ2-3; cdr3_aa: CASSGGSWDTQYF; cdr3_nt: TGTGCCAGTAGCGGCGGGAGCTGGGATACGCAGTATTTT
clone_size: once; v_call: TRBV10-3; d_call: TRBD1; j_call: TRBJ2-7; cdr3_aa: CAISESRQGAGEQYF; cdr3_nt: TGTGCCATCAGTGAGTCGAGGCAGGGGGCCGGCGAGCAGTACTTC
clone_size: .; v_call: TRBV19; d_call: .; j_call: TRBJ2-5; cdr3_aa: CASSIGGMRTQYF; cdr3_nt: TGTGCCAGTAGTATAGGGGGTATGCGGACCCAGTACTTC
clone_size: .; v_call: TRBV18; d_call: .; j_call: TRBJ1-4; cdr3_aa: CASSAVAATNEKLFF; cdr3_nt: TGTGCCAGCTCAGCCGTGGCTGCAACTAATGAAAAACTGTTTTTT
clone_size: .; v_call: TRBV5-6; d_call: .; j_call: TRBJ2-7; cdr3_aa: CASSLGGTYEQYF; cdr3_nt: TGTGCCAGCAGCCTGGGGGGTACCTACGAGCAGTACTTC
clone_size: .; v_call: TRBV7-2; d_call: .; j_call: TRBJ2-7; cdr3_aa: CASSIGEWSYEQYF; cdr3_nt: TGTGCCAGCAGCATTGGGGAGTGGTCCTACGAGCAGTACTTC
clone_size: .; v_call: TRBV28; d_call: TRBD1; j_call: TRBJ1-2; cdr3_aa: CASSPTGTVQWGYTF; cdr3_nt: TGTGCCAGCAGTCCAACCGGGACAGTTCAGTGGGGCTACACCTTC
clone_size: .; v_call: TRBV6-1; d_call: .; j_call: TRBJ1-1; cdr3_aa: CASSDVPAGVRRNTEAFF; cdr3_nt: TGTGCCAGCAGTGACGTCCCCGCCGGGGTCCGTCGGAACACTGAAGCTTTCTTT
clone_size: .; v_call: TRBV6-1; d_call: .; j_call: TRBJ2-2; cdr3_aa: CASSEESRRTGELFF; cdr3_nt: TGTGCCAGCAGTGAAGAGTCCAGGCGCACCGGGGAGCTGTTTTTT
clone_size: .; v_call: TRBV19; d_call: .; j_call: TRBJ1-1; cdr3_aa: CASSIGVGDTEAFF; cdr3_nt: TGTGCCAGTAGTATCGGAGTAGGGGACACTGAAGCTTTCTTT
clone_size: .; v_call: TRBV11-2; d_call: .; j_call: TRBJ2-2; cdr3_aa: CASSFLGSGELFF; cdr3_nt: TGTGCCAGCAGCTTTTTGGGGTCCGGGGAGCTGTTTTTT
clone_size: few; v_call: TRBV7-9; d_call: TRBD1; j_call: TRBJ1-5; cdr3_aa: CASSRQGGSNQPQHF; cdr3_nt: TGTGCCAGCAGCCGACAGGGGGGGAGCAATCAGCCCCAGCATTTT
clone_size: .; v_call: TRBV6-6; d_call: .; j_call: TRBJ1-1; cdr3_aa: CASGQGNTEAFF; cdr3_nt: TGTGCCAGCGGGCAGGGAAACACTGAAGCTTTCTTT
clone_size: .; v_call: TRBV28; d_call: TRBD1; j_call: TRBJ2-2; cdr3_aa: CASSPPNDRGAGELFF; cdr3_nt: TGTGCCAGCAGCCCCCCCAACGACAGGGGGGCCGGGGAGCTGTTTTTT
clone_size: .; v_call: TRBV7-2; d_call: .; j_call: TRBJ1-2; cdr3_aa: CASSPQVNYGYTF; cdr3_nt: TGTGCCAGCAGCCCCCAGGTTAACTATGGCTACACCTTC
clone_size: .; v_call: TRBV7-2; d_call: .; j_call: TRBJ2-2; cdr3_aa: CASRPQLANTGELFF; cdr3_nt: TGTGCCAGCAGACCTCAACTAGCTAACACCGGGGAGCTGTTTTTT
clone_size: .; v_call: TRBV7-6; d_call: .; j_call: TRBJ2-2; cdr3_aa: CASSYGTGELFF; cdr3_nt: TGTGCCAGCAGCTATGGCACCGGGGAGCTGTTTTTT
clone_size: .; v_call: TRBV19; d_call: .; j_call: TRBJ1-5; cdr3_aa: CASSTGRFNQPQHF; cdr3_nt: TGTGCCAGTAGTACCGGACGGTTTAATCAGCCCCAGCATTTT
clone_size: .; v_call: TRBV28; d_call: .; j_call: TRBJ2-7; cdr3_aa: CASSSDGVRRIYEQYF; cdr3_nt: TGTGCCAGCAGCTCTGACGGGGTCCGGCGGATCTACGAGCAGTACTTC